This T cell receptor beta chain emerged from a study of T cell clones after liver transplantation. Trimming left V 2 bases short and J 4 bases short, with 6 bases between. Germline loops: CDR1 MNHEY, CDR2 SVGAGI. The CDR3 is 14 residues long. CD3+CD4+ and CD3+CD8+ cells were FACS-sorted from thawed unstimulated PBMCs. Profiling relied on immunoSEQ multiplex PCR, and the TCRdb table lists in-frame clones only, not all of them. The table shows more than 7,500 clones, with around 80% occurring only once. Sequencing used CD8+ T cells from blood, obtained at the 22-month timepoint. This chain connects TRBV6-5 to TRBJ2-6; D gene ambiguous. The sequence was collected from a human patient who received a liver transplant. Some T cells may be the graft donor's. The CDR3 here is CASSYVSGANVLTF. CDR3 DNA sequence: TGTGCCAGCAGTTACGTCTCCGGGGCCAACGTCCTGACTTTC.